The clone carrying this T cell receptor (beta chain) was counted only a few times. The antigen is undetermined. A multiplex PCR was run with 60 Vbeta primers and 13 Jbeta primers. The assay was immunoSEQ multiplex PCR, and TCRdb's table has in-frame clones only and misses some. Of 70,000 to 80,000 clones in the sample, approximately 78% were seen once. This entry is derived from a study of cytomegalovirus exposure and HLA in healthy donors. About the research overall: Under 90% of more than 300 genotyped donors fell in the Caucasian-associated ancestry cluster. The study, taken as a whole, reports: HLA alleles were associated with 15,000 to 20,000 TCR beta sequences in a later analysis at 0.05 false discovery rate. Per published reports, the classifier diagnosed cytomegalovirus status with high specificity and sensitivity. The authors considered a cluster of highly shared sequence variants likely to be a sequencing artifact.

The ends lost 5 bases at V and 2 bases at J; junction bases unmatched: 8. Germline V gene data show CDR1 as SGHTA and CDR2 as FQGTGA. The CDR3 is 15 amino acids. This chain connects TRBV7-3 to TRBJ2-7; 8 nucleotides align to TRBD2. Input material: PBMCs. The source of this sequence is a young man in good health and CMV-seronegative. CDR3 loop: CASSPQAGEAYEQYF. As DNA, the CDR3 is TGTGCCAGCAGCCCACAAGCGGGAGAAGCCTACGAGCAGTACTTC. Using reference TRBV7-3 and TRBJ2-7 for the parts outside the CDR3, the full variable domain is GAGVSQTPSNKVTEKGKYVELRCDPISGHTALYWYRQSLGQGPEFLIYFQGTGAADDSGLPNDRFFAVRPEGSVSTLKIQRTERGDSAVYLCASSPQAGEAYEQYFGPGTRLTVT.